The 9 T cell receptor beta chains presented below share a single source sample, sequenced in a study of T cells in Graves' hyperthyroidism and ophthalmopathy (dated by TCRdb to about 2019). The library was made by multiplex PCR. Sequencing was performed on an Illumina HiSeq 2000. TCR beta CDR3 regions were amplified from RNA transcripts. For the first round of RT-PCR on the TCR CDR3, the HTBI primer set was used together with the Qiagen OneStep RT-PCR kit. Through fastp at Q25 and MiXCR, TCRdb rebuilt clones from the public reads, retaining in-frame beta chains. Rows are unified per CDR3 protein, each entry keeping the most common DNA and genes. The sample records roughly 750,000 distinct CDR3 sequences, over 15% of which are singletons. Under 10% of the sample lies in the top ten. Sequenced: blood. Receptors were obtained from a man aged 18 to 30 with Graves' hyperthyroidism.

A remark on this clonotype: One end of the junction is discordant with germline, which a read error may explain. The J gene is TRBJ2-1, the V gene TRBV15, with D perhaps being TRBD1 or TRBD2 (6 bases each). The germline CDR1 and CDR2 sequences are LNHNV and YYDKDF (reference sequence). The CDR3 is made up of 11 amino acids. CDR3 sequence reads: CAASGGTQQFF. CDR3 nucleotides: TGTGCCGCCAGCGGAGGGACACAGCAGTTCTTC. Combining the CDR3 with reference TRBV15 and TRBJ2-1 gives the whole variable domain DAMVIQNPRYQVTQFGKPVTLSCSQTLNHNVMYWYQQKSSQAPKLLFHYYDKDFNNEADTPDNFQSRRPNTSFCFLDIRSPGLGDTAMYLCAASGGTQQFFGPGTRLTVL.

V gene TRBV7-2 combines with J gene TRBJ1-4; no clear D. Germline V lookup: CDR1 SGHTA, CDR2 FQGNSA. The CDR3 contains 15 residues. V gave up 7 bases and J gave up 3 bases, with 15 bases separating them. The CDR3 DNA follows: TGTGCCAGCAAAAATAAGGGCTACGCTAATGAAAAACTGTTTTTT. Translating it yields CASKNKGYANEKLFF.

V usage is TRBV2 and J usage is TRBJ2-2; the D gene is possibly TRBD2 (5 bases). There are 14 residues in the CDR3. Trimming left V 3 bases short and J 5 bases short, with 10 bases between. Germline loops: CDR1 SNHLY, CDR2 FYNNEI. CDR3 bases: TGTGCCAGCAGTGATAGTCGGGGTACCGGGGAGCTGTTTTTT. The encoded protein is CASSDSRGTGELFF.

The sample holds a few counts of this clonotype. This chain links TRBV20-1 with TRBJ1-4; TRBD1 might be the D (5 bases). The germline V and J ends were trimmed by 0 bases and 10 bases, with 15 bases remaining between them. This CDR3 has 14 residues. Per germline, CDR1 DFQATT and CDR2 SNEGSKA (reference sequence). The CDR3 nucleotides read TGCAGTGCTAGAGACTTCACAGGATACGGAAAACTGTTTTTT. Its protein is CSARDFTGYGKLFF.

This clonotype was picked up many times. The chain has TRBV28 and TRBJ2-4; D is possibly TRBD2 (7 bases). Per the germline V gene, CDR1 is MDHEN and CDR2 is SYDVKM. CDR3 length: 15 amino acids. Trimming took 3 bases from V and 9 from J, leaving 18 bases between them. CDR3 nucleotide sequence: TGTGCCAGCAGTTTGGCGGGGGACCTAGGGGGCATTCAGTACTTC. Its translation is CASSLAGDLGGIQYF. Drawing the rest from reference TRBV28 and TRBJ2-4, the complete variable domain is DVKVTQSSRYLVKRTGEKVFLECVQDMDHENMFWYRQDPGLGLRLIYFSYDVKMKEKGDIPEGYSVSREKKERFSLILESASTNQTSMYLCASSLAGDLGGIQYFGAGTRLSVL.

The CDR3 sequence: CSVEDGGNTEAFF. The CDR3 nucleotides are TGCAGCGTTGAAGACGGGGGGAACACTGAAGCTTTCTTT. The V gene is TRBV29-1, the J gene TRBJ1-1, with D possibly being TRBD1 (5 bases). This CDR3 spans 13 amino acids. Germline V gives CDR1 SQVTM, CDR2 ANQGSEA. V was trimmed by 0 bases and J by 1 base, leaving 6 bases between them.

Worth noting for this clonotype: One junction end disagrees with the germline gene, perhaps due to a read error. This chain joins TRBV6-1 and TRBJ2-3; D ambiguous. The CDR3 consists of 15 residues. CDR1 and CDR2 (germline): MNHNS, SASEGT. The CDR3 sequence: CASSEVALSIDTQYF. CDR3 nucleotide sequence: TGTGCCAGCAGTGAGGTTGCGCTCAGCATAGATACGCAGTATTTT.

This clonotype came up many times. The chain links TRBV24-1 to TRBJ2-1; D is perhaps TRBD1 (5 bases). Germline CDR1 is KGHDR and CDR2 is SFDVKD. The CDR3 sequence is 16 residues long. V gave up 1 base and J gave up 1 base, with 10 bases separating them. Here the CDR3 reads CATSDFPRTSYNEQFF. The CDR3, as DNA: TGTGCCACCAGTGATTTCCCACGGACATCCTACAATGAGCAGTTCTTC.

The rearrangement links TRBV5-1 to TRBJ2-5, with 7 nucleotides matching TRBD2. The germline V gene encodes CDR1 SGHRS and CDR2 YFSETQ. V lost 0 bases to trimming and J lost 4 bases; unmatched junction nucleotides: 9. This CDR3 has 16 amino acids. CDR3 in amino acids: CASSLGSGASGETQYF. The CDR3 DNA reads TGCGCCAGCAGCTTGGGGAGCGGGGCCTCGGGAGAGACCCAGTACTTC.